The subject of this entry is one TCR beta chain. The sample belongs to a study of T cell clones after liver transplantation. As for the study in general: Subjects received no induction therapy and standard immunosuppression until randomization at 12-24 months post-transplant. Patients counted as tolerant after at least one year off all immunosuppression, enzymes not exceeding twice normal. Draws occurred before transplant, before withdrawal, and after complete or failed withdrawal.

TCRdb's copy holds only in-frame clones and misses some; the assay was immunoSEQ multiplex PCR. Among 40,000 to 65,000 clones, 65% to 85% were seen once, and the ten largest hold approximately 8%. The specimen comprised CD4+ T cells from blood, sampled before liver transplant. The clonotype originates from a human donor who received a liver transplant.

The CDR3 protein is CASSPGVGREQYF. The DNA of the CDR3 is TGTGCCAGCTCCCCAGGGGTAGGGCGGGAGCAGTACTTC. J is TRBJ2-7 and V is TRBV28; tentative D call: TRBD1 (6 bases). The germline V gene has CDR1 MDHEN and CDR2 SYDVKM. The V end lost 8 bases, the J end lost 7 bases, and 18 bases lay between the germline ends. This CDR3 contains 13 residues.